This T cell receptor (beta chain) emerged from a study of blood T cell repertoires in COVID-19. Original handling: Amplification of reference gene primers was used by the study to estimate nucleated cell counts. Only in-frame clones appear in the TCRdb table, and some are missing; sequencing was by immunoSEQ multiplex PCR. The D gene and trimming were derived from the DNA, and the V and J assignments and clone size from that table. The profile shows tens of thousands of clones, 74% of them singletons. This TCR derives from a human donor with acute or convalescent COVID-19. The donor label of this sample is uncertain. Sequenced input: peripheral blood.

Here the CDR3 DNA reads TGCGCCAGCAGCGGCGACAGGGGGCAGTACACCGGGGAGCTGTTTTTT. Translating gives CASSGDRGQYTGELFF. The rearrangement joins TRBV5-1 to TRBJ2-2, with 10 bases identical to TRBD1. Germline lookup yields CDR1 SGHRS and CDR2 YFSETQ. The CDR3 has 16 residues. V was clipped by 4 bases and J by 3 bases; unmatched bases: 6.